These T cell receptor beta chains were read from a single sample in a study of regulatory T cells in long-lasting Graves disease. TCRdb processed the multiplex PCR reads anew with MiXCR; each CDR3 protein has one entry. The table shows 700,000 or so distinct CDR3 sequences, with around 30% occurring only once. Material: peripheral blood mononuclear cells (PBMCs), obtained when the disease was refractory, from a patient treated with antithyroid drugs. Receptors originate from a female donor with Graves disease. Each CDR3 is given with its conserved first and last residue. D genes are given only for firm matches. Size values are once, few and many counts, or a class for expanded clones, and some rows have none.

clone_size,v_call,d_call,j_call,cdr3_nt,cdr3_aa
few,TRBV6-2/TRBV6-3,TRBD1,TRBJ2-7,TGTGCCAGCAGTTCACAGGGGGCGCGGAGGTACGAGCAGTACTTC,CASSSQGARRYEQYF
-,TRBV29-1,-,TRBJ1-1,TGCAGCGTTGAAGTGGGGGCCGGGGTTGAAGCTTTCTTT,CSVEVGAGVEAFF
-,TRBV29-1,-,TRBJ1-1,TGCAGCGTTGTGCGAATGAACACTGAAGCTTTCTTT,CSVVRMNTEAFF
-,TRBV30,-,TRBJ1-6,TGTGCCTGGAGTCCGGGACCTGAGAATTCACCCCTCCACTTT,CAWSPGPENSPLHF
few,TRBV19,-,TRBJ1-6,TGTGCCAGTAGTATAGTCCCGGGGGCATCAAGTTCACCCCTCCACTTT,CASSIVPGASSSPLHF
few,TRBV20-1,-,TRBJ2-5,TGCAGTGCTAGAGTACACGGGCAAGAGACCCAGTACTTC,CSARVHGQETQYF
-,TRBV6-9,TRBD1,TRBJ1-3,TGTGCCGGCAGTTACTTCGCCTCCGGGACAGGGGGAAACACCATATATTTT,CAGSYFASGTGGNTIYF
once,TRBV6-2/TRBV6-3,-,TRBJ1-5,TGTGCCAGCAGGGACACCTATGATCAGCCCCAGCATTTT,CASRDTYDQPQHF
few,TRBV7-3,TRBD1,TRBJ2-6,TGTGCCAGCAGCTTAAAGGCCAGGGGGAGTGGGGCCAACGTCCTGACTTTC,CASSLKARGSGANVLTF
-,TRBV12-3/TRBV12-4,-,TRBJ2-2,TGTGCCAGCAGTTTCACGACAGAGAACACCGGGGAGCTGTTTTTT,CASSFTTENTGELFF
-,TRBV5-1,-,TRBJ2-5,TGCGCCAGCAGCCTCTCAAGGGGAGTACAAGAGACCCAGTACTTC,CASSLSRGVQETQYF
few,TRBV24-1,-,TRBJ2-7,TGTGCCACCAGTGACCCAAGGGACGGCTACGAGCAGTACTTC,CATSDPRDGYEQYF
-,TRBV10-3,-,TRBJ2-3,TGTGCCATCAGTGTATCGGGGGCATCTGGCACAGATACGCAGTATTTT,CAISVSGASGTDTQYF
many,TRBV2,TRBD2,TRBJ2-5,TGTGCCAGCAGTGGTCGGCTAGCGGGATTAGAGACCCAGTACTTC,CASSGRLAGLETQYF
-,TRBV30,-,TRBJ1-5,TGTGCCTGGAGTGTACGAGGGGAACAGCCCCAGCATTTT,CAWSVRGEQPQHF
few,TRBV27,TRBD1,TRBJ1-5,TGTGCCAGCAGTTGGACAGGGGGCGGTCAGCCCCAGCATTTT,CASSWTGGGQPQHF
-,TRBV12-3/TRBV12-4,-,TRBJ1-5,TGTGCCAGCAGTTTTGATTTAGGGGGTTATAGCAATCAGCCCCAGCATTTT,CASSFDLGGYSNQPQHF
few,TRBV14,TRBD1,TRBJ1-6,TGTGCCAGCAGCCAAGCCTCAGGGGGTGCATATAATTCACCCCTCCACTTT,CASSQASGGAYNSPLHF
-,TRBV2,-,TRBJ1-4,TGTGCCAGCAGTGAAGCCGGCTCCTCAACTAATGAAAAACTGTTTTTT,CASSEAGSSTNEKLFF
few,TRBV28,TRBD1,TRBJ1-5,TGTGCCTGCCGGCCCTACTCGTGGACAGGGGGTTATCAGCCCCAGCATTTT,CACRPYSWTGGYQPQHF
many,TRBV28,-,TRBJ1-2,TGTGCCAGCAGTTCCAACGATCAGAATGGCTACACCTTC,CASSSNDQNGYTF
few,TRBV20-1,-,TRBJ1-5,TGCAGTGCTAGAGAGGGGGGGGGGTTAATTAGCAATCAGCCCCAGCATTTT,CSAREGGGLISNQPQHF
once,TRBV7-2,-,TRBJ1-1,TGCGCCAGCAGCCAAGAGGTAGGGGGGATCATCCACACTGAAGCTTTCTTT,CASSQEVGGIIHTEAFF
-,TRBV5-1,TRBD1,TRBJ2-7,TGCGCCAGCAGCCCAGACAGGGAATTCTACGAATCCAGATACGAGCAGTACTTC,CASSPDREFYESRYEQYF
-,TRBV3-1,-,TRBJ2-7,TGTGCCAGCAGCCAAGTCGGGGCTTCACGGTCCTACGAGCAGTACTTC,CASSQVGASRSYEQYF
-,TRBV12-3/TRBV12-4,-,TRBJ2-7,TGTGCCAGCAGTTTCTACGGGGGCGAAGCAGACGAGCAGTACTTC,CASSFYGGEADEQYF
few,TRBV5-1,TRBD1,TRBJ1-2,TGCGCCAGCAGCTTGGTTACAGGGGGCACGATAAGTGGCTACACCTTC,CASSLVTGGTISGYTF
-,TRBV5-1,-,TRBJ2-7,TGCGCCAGCCACAGCGCGGCGGGAATTTCCTACGAGCAGTACTTC,CASHSAAGISYEQYF